This T cell receptor (beta chain) was documented in a study of neurological immune-mediated disorders. V was pared by 4 bases and J by 5 bases, with 13 bases between. Germline-derived CDR1 and CDR2 are LNHNV and YYDKDF (reference sequence). The CDR3 is made up of 14 amino acids. In its sample, this clonotype was seen many times. TCRdb re-called the 5' RACE reads with MiXCR, one entry per CDR3 protein. The sample lists about 55,000 distinct CDR3 sequences, less than 5% occurring once. This sequence was found in a man aged 50 to 59 with multiple sclerosis. Sequencing used PBMCs. V gene TRBV15 combines with J gene TRBJ2-3; D may be TRBD2 (7 bases). CDR3 sequence reads: CATSIAGAVDTQYF. For the CDR3, the DNA is TGTGCCACCAGCATTGCGGGGGCCGTAGATACGCAGTATTTT.